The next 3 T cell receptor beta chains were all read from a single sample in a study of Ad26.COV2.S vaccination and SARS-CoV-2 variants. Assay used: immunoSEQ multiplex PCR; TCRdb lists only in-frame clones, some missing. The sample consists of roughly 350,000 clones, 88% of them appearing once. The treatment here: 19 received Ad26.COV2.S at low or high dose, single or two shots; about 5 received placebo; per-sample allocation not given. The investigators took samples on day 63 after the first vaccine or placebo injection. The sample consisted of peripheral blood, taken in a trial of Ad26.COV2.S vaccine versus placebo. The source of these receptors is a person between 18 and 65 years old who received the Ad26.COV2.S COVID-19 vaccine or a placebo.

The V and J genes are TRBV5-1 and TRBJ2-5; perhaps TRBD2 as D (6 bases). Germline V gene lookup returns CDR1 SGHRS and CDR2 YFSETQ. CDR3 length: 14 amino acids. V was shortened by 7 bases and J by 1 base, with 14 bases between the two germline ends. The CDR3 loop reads CASATGTGQETQYF. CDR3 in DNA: TGCGCCAGCGCCACCGGGACTGGCCAAGAGACCCAGTACTTC.

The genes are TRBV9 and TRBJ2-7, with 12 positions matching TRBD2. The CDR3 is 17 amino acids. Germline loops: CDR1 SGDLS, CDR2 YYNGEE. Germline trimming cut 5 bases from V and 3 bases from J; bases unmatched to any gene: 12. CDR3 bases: TGTGCCAGCAGGGGACTAGCGGGCGTTCATAAGTGCTACGAGCAGTACTTC. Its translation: CASRGLAGVHKCYEQYF.

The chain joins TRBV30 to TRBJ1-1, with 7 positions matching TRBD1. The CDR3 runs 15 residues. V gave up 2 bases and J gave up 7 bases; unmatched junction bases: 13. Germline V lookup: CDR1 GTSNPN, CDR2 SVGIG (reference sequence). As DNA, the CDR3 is TGTGCCTGGAGTCGATCACAGGGGAGGGGCGGTGAAGCTTTCTTT. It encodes CAWSRSQGRGGEAFF.